Listed here are 3 T cell receptor beta chains from one sample, sequenced in a study of T cell responses to AZD1222 COVID-19 vaccine. Sequencing was performed with immunoSEQ multiplex PCR; in TCRdb, only in-frame clones are kept and a portion is missing. The table records 100,000 to 110,000 clones, 88% of them present only once. The sample in question was peripheral blood, obtained on day 0 of AZD1222 vaccination. These receptors came from an adult in good health.

This chain links TRBV3-1 (or the pseudogene TRBV3-2) with TRBJ2-3; the D call may be TRBD1 or TRBD2 (5 bases each). The CDR3 is 13 residues long. V was shortened by 4 bases and J by 2 bases, with 7 bases between the two germline ends. The germline V gene encodes CDR1 LGHDT and CDR2 YNNKEL (reference sequence). This CDR3 is CASSPGTTDTQYF. For the CDR3, the DNA is TGTGCCAGCAGCCCCGGGACCACAGATACGCAGTATTTT.

The V call is TRBV6-1, the J call TRBJ2-7; maybe TRBD1 (6 bases). The germline CDR1 and CDR2 sequences are MNHNS and SASEGT. The CDR3 is 14 amino acids. V gave up 2 bases and J gave up 2 bases, with 10 bases separating them. CDR3 loop: CASSEWGPPYEQYF. Here the CDR3 DNA reads TGTGCCAGCAGTGAATGGGGGCCGCCCTACGAGCAGTACTTC.

CDR3 DNA: TGTGCCAGCAGCGAAGACAGATTTGGCTACGAGCAGTACTTC. This encodes CASSEDRFGYEQYF. This sequence joins TRBV27 and TRBJ2-7, with D possibly TRBD1 on 5 matching bases. In germline, CDR1 is MNHEY, CDR2 SMNVEV (reference sequence). The V end was cut by 6 bases, the J end by 3 bases, with 15 bases between. CDR3 length: 14 residues.